Below, 15 T cell receptor beta chains from the same sample are listed, as sequenced in a study of blood T cell repertoires in COVID-19. The data were produced by immunoSEQ multiplex PCR, yet TCRdb's version contains in-frame clones alone and is incomplete. The sample includes around 300,000 clones, roughly 90% of them seen just once. Input material: peripheral blood. The receptors here all came from a man aged 50 to 60 with acute or convalescent COVID-19.

Regarding this clone: The same CDR3 arises from other DNA sequences in this sample as well. This chain links TRBV2 with TRBJ1-4, with 7 bases aligning to TRBD1. The germline gives CDR1 SNHLY, CDR2 FYNNEI. The V segment lost 5 bases and the J segment 3 bases; nucleotides outside the gene matches: 6. The CDR3 is 15 residues long. In nucleotides, the CDR3 is TGTGCCAGCAGTAGACAGGGTGCAGCTAATGAAAAACTGTTTTTT. Residues: CASSRQGAANEKLFF.

The chain has TRBV19 and TRBJ1-1; maybe TRBD1 (5 bases). Germline V gene data show CDR1 as LNHDA and CDR2 as SQIVND (reference sequence). The CDR3 length is 13 residues. Trimming took off 4 bases at V and 3 bases at J, with 9 bases between the two ends. The CDR3 loop reads CASSNGGDTEAFF. CDR3 in DNA: TGTGCCAGTAGTAACGGGGGGGACACTGAAGCTTTCTTT.

The chain is built from TRBV2 and TRBJ1-1; D call uncertain. The CDR3 is 14 residues long. Trimming removed 6 bases from V and 3 bases from J, with 14 bases in between. The germline CDR1 and CDR2 sequences are SNHLY and FYNNEI. The CDR3 region is CASRQTGSHTEAFF. The CDR3 DNA reads as TGTGCCAGCAGACAGACGGGGAGCCACACTGAAGCTTTCTTT.

The chain employs TRBV6-5 and TRBJ1-6; D unclear. The length of the CDR3 is 15 residues. V lost 0 bases and J lost 2, with 5 bases in between. Germline V gives CDR1 MNHEY, CDR2 SVGAGI. The DNA for the CDR3 is TGTGCCAGCAGTTACTCGAGAGCCTATAATTCACCCCTCCACTTT. Protein product: CASSYSRAYNSPLHF.

The CDR3 DNA reads as TGTGCCAGCAGCCTGACTAGCGGGGGGCCCTACGAGCAGTACTTC. Its translation: CASSLTSGGPYEQYF. The chain uses TRBV3-1 (or the pseudogene TRBV3-2) and TRBJ2-7, with 13 bases matching TRBD2. Trimming at V came to 4 bases and at J to 2 bases, leaving 2 bases not matched to a gene. Germline V lookup: CDR1 LGHDT, CDR2 YNNKEL (reference sequence). CDR3 length: 15 amino acids.

The rearrangement joins TRBV2 to TRBJ1-6; D unresolved. Germline V CDR1 and CDR2: SNHLY, FYNNEI. V was shortened by 7 bases and J by 7 bases, with 14 bases between the two germline ends. There are 14 residues in the CDR3. DNA for the CDR3: TGTGCCAGCACCCAACTTCCCCCCAATTCACCCCTCCACTTT. It specifies CASTQLPPNSPLHF.

A remark on this clone: At one of its ends the junction is not consistent with the germline gene, which may arise from a read error. The chain is built from TRBV5-1 and TRBJ2-7; 11 nucleotides match TRBD1. The germline CDR1 and CDR2 sequences are SGHRS and YFSETQ. CDR3 length: 13 residues. Written as DNA, the CDR3 is TGCGCCACCAGCGGACAGGGGGCGGGCGAGCAGTACTTC. Its translation: CATSGQGAGEQYF.

The rearrangement uses TRBV3-1 (or the pseudogene TRBV3-2) and TRBJ1-2; D perhaps matches TRBD1 (5 bases). V lost 4 bases to trimming and J lost 6 bases, with 9 bases between them. Germline V gene sequence: CDR1 LGHDT, CDR2 YNNKEL (reference sequence). The CDR3 loop spans 12 amino acids. The DNA of the CDR3 is TGTGCCAGCAGCCGGGGAGGGGATGGCTACACCTTC. As protein: CASSRGGDGYTF.

The rearrangement uses TRBV4-1 and TRBJ1-2; D remains unclear. The germline V gene has CDR1 MGHRA and CDR2 YSYEKL. V was pared by 0 bases and J by 5 bases, with 13 bases between. The CDR3 extends over 15 amino acids. CDR3 protein: CASSQDAGLAYGYTF. CDR3 DNA: TGCGCCAGCAGCCAAGATGCAGGCCTCGCGTATGGCTACACCTTC.

This rearrangement joins TRBV10-1 to TRBJ2-5; TRBD2 is a possible D gene (7 bases). Germline V gene lookup returns CDR1 WNHNN and CDR2 SYGVQD (reference sequence). CDR3 length: 13 amino acids. CDR3 bases: TGCGCTACCTCGCGGGGGCAGCAAGAGACCCAGTACTTC. Encoded protein: CATSRGQQETQYF.

V gene TRBV21-1 combines with J gene TRBJ1-5. TRBV21-1 is termed a pseudogene. The CDR3 runs to 10 residues. The CDR3: CASRSQPQHF. CDR3 nucleotide sequence: TGTGCCAGCAGGAGTCAGCCCCAGCATTTT.

Here the CDR3 reads CASRDSSNGYTF. In nucleotides, the CDR3 is TGTGCCAGCAGGGACAGCTCGAATGGCTACACCTTC. The rearrangement uses TRBV6-5 and TRBJ1-2, with a possible D match to TRBD1 (6 bases). The CDR3 contains 12 residues. The V end lost 6 bases, the J end lost 6 bases, and 11 bases lay between the germline ends. Germline-derived CDR1 and CDR2 are MNHEY and SVGAGI.

The gene calls are TRBV2 and TRBJ2-2, with 11 bases that match TRBD2. The V gene's germline CDR1 is SNHLY and CDR2 FYNNEI. The CDR3 has 17 residues. Trimming removed 2 bases from V and 4 bases from J; junction bases left unmatched: 6. CDR3 DNA sequence: TGTGCCAGCAGTGAACCTTATAGCGGGGGGGTCACCGGGGAGCTGTTTTTT. Amino acids: CASSEPYSGGVTGELFF.

The chain employs TRBV6-5 and TRBJ1-5; 7 bases line up with TRBD1. The germline gives CDR1 MNHEY, CDR2 SVGAGI. J gave up 3 bases and V 0 bases, and 2 bases lay outside the gene matches. The CDR3 runs to 15 residues. The CDR3 nucleotides read TGTGCCAGCAGTTACTCGAAGGGGGCCAATCAGCCCCAGCATTTT. Residues: CASSYSKGANQPQHF.

The rearrangement links TRBV27 to TRBJ2-7; 10 bases map to TRBD2. This CDR3 has 15 residues. The V gene end was trimmed by 4 bases and the J gene end by 3 bases; junction bases not matched to a gene: 6. CDR1 and CDR2 (germline): MNHEY, SMNVEV (reference sequence). CDR3 amino acids: CASSYQAGGFYEQYF. The CDR3 bases are TGTGCCAGCAGTTACCAAGCGGGGGGGTTCTACGAGCAGTACTTC.